The entry below describes one TCR beta chain. Its antigen is not known. The V and J ends lost 7 bases and 4 bases respectively, with 14 bases between them. This CDR3 has 14 residues. Germline CDR1 is ENHRY and CDR2 is SYGVKD. Clones were read by immunoSEQ multiplex PCR, and TCRdb kept only the in-frame ones, dropping some. The sample lists 25,000 to 35,000 clones; around 74% were seen once. This sample was included in a study of PD-1 blockade in classical Hodgkin lymphoma. Study at large: Nivolumab was administered to patients intravenously at 3 mg/kg every 2 weeks. Whole-study results and caveats: CD4+ TCR diversity, unlike CD8+, climbed significantly by C4D1.

Sample time point: cycle 4 day 1 (C4D1), after around six weeks of nivolumab. Every one of the patients relapsed after autologous stem cell transplantation (brentuximab vedotin exposure was variable). Reported best responses ranged across complete response, partial response or progressive disease. The material was peripheral blood mononuclear cells (PBMCs), obtained before the fourth cycle of nivolumab. This clonotype was sampled from a human donor with classical Hodgkin lymphoma. The chain carries TRBV10-3 and TRBJ2-1, with D hard to call. The CDR3 protein is CAIIAATLYNEQFF. The DNA of the CDR3 is TGTGCCATCATCGCCGCTACCCTTTACAATGAGCAGTTCTTC.